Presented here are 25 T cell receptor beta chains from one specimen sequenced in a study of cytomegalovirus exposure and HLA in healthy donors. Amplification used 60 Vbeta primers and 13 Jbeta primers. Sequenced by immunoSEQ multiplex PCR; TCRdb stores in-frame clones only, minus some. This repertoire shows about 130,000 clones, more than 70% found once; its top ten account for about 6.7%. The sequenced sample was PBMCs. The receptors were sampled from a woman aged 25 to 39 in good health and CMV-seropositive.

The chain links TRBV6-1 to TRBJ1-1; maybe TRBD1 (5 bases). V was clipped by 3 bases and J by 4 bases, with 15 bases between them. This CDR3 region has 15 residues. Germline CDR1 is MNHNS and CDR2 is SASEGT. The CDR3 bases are TGTGCCAGCAGTGAGTTTCCAGGGTTGAGCACTGAAGCTTTCTTT. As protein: CASSEFPGLSTEAFF.

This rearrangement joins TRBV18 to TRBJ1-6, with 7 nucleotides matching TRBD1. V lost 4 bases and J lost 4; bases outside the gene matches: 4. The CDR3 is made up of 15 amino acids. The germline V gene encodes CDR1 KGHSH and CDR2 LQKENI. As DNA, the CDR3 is TGTGCCAGCTCACAATCGACAGGGTATAATTCACCCCTCCACTTT. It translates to CASSQSTGYNSPLHF.

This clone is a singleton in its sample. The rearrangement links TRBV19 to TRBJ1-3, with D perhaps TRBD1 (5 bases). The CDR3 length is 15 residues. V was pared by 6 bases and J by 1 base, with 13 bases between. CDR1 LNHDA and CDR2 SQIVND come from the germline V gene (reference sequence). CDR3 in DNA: TGTGCCAGTAGGTTGTGGCGGGGGTCTGGAAACACCATATATTTT. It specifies CASRLWRGSGNTIYF.

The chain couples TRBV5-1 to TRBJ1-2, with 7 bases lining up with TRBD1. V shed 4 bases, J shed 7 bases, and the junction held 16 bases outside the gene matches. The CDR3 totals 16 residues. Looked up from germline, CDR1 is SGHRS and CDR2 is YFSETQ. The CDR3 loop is CASSPFYGGGAGGYTF. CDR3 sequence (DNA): TGCGCCAGCAGCCCCTTTTACGGAGGGGGCGCGGGTGGCTACACCTTC.

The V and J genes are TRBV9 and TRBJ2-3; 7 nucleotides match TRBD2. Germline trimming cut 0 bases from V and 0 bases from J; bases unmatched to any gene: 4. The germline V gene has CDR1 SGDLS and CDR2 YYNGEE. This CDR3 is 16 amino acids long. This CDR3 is CASSVDGGGSTDTQYF. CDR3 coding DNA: TGTGCCAGCAGCGTAGACGGCGGGGGTAGCACAGATACGCAGTATTTT.

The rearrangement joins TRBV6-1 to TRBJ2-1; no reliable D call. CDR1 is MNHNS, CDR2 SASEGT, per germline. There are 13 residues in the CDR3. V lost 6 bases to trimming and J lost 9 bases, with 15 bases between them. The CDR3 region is CASSFTTGSEQFF. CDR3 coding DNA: TGTGCCAGCAGCTTCACGACGGGTAGTGAGCAGTTCTTC.

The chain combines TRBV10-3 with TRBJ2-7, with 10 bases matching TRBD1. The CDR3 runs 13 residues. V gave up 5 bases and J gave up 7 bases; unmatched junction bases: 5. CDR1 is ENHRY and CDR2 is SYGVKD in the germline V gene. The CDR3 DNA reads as TGTGCCATCAGTCGGGACAGGGGAGGTGAGCAGTACTTC. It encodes CAISRDRGGEQYF.

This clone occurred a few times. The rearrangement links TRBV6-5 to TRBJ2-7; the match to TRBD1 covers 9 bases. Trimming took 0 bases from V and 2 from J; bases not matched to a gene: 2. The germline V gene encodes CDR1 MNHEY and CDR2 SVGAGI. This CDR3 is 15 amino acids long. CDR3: CASSYSWTGAYEQYF. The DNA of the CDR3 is TGTGCCAGCAGTTACTCGTGGACAGGGGCCTACGAGCAGTACTTC.

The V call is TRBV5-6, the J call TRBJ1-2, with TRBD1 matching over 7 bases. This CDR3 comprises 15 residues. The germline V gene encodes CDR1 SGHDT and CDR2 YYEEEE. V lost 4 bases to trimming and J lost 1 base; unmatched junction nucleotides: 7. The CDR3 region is CASSPGTVNNYGYTF. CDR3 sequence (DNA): TGTGCCAGCAGCCCTGGGACAGTTAATAACTATGGCTACACCTTC.

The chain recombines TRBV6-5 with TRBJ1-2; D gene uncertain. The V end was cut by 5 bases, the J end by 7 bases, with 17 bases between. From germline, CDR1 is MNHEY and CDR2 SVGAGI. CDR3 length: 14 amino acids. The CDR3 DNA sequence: TGTGCCAGCAGTAAGTTGTCCGGAGAGTTTGGCTACACCTTC. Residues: CASSKLSGEFGYTF.

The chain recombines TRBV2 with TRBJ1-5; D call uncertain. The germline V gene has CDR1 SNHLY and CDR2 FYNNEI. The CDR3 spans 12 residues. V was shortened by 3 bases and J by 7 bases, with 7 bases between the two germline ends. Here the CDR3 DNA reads TGTGCCAGCAGTGACCGGGGACAGCCCCAGCATTTT. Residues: CASSDRGQPQHF.

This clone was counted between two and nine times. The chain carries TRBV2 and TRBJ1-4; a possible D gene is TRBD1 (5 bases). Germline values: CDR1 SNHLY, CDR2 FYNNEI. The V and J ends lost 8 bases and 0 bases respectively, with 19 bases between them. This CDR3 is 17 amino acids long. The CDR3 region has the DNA TGTGCCAGCCTAGACAGCTTTAATTCTGCAACTAATGAAAAACTGTTTTTT. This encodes CASLDSFNSATNEKLFF.

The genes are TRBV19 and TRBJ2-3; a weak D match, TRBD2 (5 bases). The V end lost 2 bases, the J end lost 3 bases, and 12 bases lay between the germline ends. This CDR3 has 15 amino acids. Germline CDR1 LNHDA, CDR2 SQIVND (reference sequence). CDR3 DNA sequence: TGTGCCAGTAGTATAAGGTTTGGAGGAACAGATACGCAGTATTTT. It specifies CASSIRFGGTDTQYF.

The CDR3 nucleotides are TGCGCCAGCAGCTTGGACATGGTTGGTGAAGCTTTCTTT. Translated, it gives CASSLDMVGEAFF. The chain uses TRBV5-1 and TRBJ1-1; D gene uncertain. V was pared by 0 bases and J by 7 bases, with 10 bases between. Germline CDR1 is SGHRS and CDR2 is YFSETQ. The CDR3 length is 13 residues.

The CDR3 nucleotides read TGTGCCAGCAGCTCCGACAGGGATCAGCCCCAGCATTTT. This encodes CASSSDRDQPQHF. This chain links TRBV13 with TRBJ1-5; 7 positions agree with TRBD1. The germline V gene has CDR1 PRHDT and CDR2 FYEKMQ (reference sequence). CDR3 length equals 13 residues. The ends lost 4 bases at V and 5 bases at J; junction bases unmatched: 2.

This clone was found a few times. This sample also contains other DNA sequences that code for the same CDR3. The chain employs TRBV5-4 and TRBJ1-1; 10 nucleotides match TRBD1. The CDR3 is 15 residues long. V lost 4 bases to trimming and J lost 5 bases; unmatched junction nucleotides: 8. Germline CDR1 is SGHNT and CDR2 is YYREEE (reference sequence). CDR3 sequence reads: CASSAKGTGETEAFF. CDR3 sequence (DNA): TGTGCCAGCAGCGCTAAGGGGACAGGGGAGACTGAAGCTTTCTTT.

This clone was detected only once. For the CDR3, the DNA is TGTGCCAGCAGCGTAGGCGGGACAGAGGGCTATGAGCAGTACTTC. Amino acids: CASSVGGTEGYEQYF. The chain employs TRBV9 and TRBJ2-7, with D perhaps TRBD1 (7 bases). Trimming pared 0 bases from V and 7 bases from J, leaving 17 bases between. The CDR3 contains 15 residues. CDR1 and CDR2 (germline): SGDLS, YYNGEE.

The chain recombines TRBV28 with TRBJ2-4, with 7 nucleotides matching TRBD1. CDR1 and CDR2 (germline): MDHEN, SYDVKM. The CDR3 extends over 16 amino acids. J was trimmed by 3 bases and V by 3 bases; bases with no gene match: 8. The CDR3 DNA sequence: TGTGCCAGCAGTTTGGACGACAGGGCGGTCAAAAACATTCAGTACTTC. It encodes CASSLDDRAVKNIQYF.

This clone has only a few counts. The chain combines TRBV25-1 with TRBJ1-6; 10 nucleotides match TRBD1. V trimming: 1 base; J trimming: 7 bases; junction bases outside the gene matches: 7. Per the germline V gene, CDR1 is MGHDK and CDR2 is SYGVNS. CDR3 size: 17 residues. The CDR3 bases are TGTGCCAGCAGTGAATTGAGGGGGGACAGGGGAAATTCACCCCTCCACTTT. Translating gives CASSELRGDRGNSPLHF.

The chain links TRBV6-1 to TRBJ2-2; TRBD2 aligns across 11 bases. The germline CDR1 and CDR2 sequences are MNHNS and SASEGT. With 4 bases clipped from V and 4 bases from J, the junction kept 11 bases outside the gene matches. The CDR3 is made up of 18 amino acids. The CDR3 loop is CASSGQLAGGAFTGELFF. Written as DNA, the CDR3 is TGTGCCAGCAGTGGTCAGCTAGCGGGAGGCGCCTTCACCGGGGAGCTGTTTTTT.

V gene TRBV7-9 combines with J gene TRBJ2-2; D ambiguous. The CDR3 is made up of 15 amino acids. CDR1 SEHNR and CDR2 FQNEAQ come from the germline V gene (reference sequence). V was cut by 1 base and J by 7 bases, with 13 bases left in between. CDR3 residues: CASSLVGSPIGELFF. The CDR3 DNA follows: TGTGCCAGCAGCTTAGTGGGCAGCCCGATCGGGGAGCTGTTTTTT.

CDR3 region: CSGHNLNYGYTF. The CDR3 region has the DNA TGCAGCGGGCATAATCTTAACTATGGCTACACCTTC. The J gene is TRBJ1-2, the V gene TRBV29-1; D gene ambiguous. V was shortened by 7 bases and J by 1 base, with 10 bases between the two germline ends. This CDR3 contains 12 residues. CDR1 and CDR2 from the germline V gene are SQVTM and ANQGSEA.

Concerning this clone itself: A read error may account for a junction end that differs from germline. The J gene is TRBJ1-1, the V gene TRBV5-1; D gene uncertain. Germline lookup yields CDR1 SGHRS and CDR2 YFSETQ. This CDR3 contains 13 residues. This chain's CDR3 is CASGFNTGIEAFF. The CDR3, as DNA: TGCGCCAGCGGCTTTAATACCGGTATTGAAGCTTTCTTT.

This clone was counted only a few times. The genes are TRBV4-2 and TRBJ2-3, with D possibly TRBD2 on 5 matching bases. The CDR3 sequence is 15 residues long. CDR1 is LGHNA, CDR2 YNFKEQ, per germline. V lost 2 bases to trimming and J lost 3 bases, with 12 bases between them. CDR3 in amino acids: CASSQFSGETDTQYF. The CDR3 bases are TGTGCCAGCAGCCAATTCAGCGGAGAGACAGATACGCAGTATTTT.

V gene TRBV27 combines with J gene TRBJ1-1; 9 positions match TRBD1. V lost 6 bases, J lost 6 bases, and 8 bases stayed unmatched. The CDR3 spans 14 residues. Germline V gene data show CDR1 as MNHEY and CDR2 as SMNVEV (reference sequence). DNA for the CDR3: TGTGCCAGCAGATACGGGACAGGGTTGTCTGAAGCTTTCTTT. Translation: CASRYGTGLSEAFF.